The 23 T cell receptor beta chains listed next were all sequenced from one sample in a study of response to subunit inactivated influenza vaccine. Via MiXCR, TCRdb re-called the RT-PCR reads, giving one row per CDR3 protein. Here the sample spans just under 550,000 distinct CDR3 sequences, around 21% being singletons. This sample also appeared in a second study, on T cells expressing NK-cell markers. Turning to that study: The authors made TCR beta cDNA libraries by 5'RACE template switching. This switching added a universal primer site and UMIs.

The sample consisted of CD4+ T cells sorted from PBMCs, taken roughly 13 days after vaccination. These receptors were collected from a man aged 50 to 59 who received an inactivated influenza vaccine.

The chain uses TRBV20-1 and TRBJ2-7, with D perhaps matching TRBD2 (6 bases). V was pared by 0 bases and J by 2 bases, with 11 bases between. Germline V gives CDR1 DFQATT, CDR2 SNEGSKA (reference sequence). CDR3 length: 14 residues. The CDR3 DNA is TGCAGTGCTAGAGACCCCGGGAGTCCCTACGAGCAGTACTTC. Protein: CSARDPGSPYEQYF.

J is TRBJ2-2 and V is TRBV7-3, with TRBD2 matching 10 bases. The length of the CDR3 is 13 residues. Germline assignment: CDR1 SGHTA and CDR2 FQGTGA. After removal of 8 bases from V and 5 bases from J, the junction contained 2 bases not matched to a gene. CDR3 amino acids: CASASGSTGELFF. The CDR3 DNA is TGTGCCAGCGCTAGCGGGAGTACCGGGGAGCTGTTTTTT. The full variable domain, rest sourced from reference TRBV7-3 and TRBJ2-2, is GAGVSQTPSNKVTEKGKYVELRCDPISGHTALYWYRQSLGQGPEFLIYFQGTGAADDSGLPNDRFFAVRPEGSVSTLKIQRTERGDSAVYLCASASGSTGELFFGEGSRLTVL.

This clonotype was found many times. The chain has TRBV6-6 and TRBJ1-1; no definite D call. The germline V and J ends were trimmed by 2 bases and 3 bases, with 1 base remaining between them. Germline V gene sequence: CDR1 MNHNY, CDR2 SVGAGI (reference sequence). The CDR3 is 11 residues long. The CDR3 here is CASSYDTEAFF. The DNA of the CDR3 is TGTGCCAGCAGTTACGACACTGAAGCTTTCTTT.

The table lists this clonotype with many counts. The rearrangement joins TRBV5-1 to TRBJ1-1, with 7 bases matching TRBD1. There are 14 residues in the CDR3. Germline V lookup: CDR1 SGHRS, CDR2 YFSETQ. With 3 bases clipped from V and 0 bases from J, the junction kept 2 bases outside the gene matches. The CDR3 DNA sequence: TGCGCCAGCAGCTACGGGACAGTGAACACTGAAGCTTTCTTT. Protein product: CASSYGTVNTEAFF.

This clonotype was recorded only once. One junction end does not reproduce the germline sequence, and a read error may be involved. The rearrangement joins TRBV4-1 to TRBJ2-7, with a possible D match to TRBD1 (7 bases). The germline V gene encodes CDR1 MGHRA and CDR2 YSYEKL. The CDR3 runs 15 residues. This CDR3 reads CASSHPGDSSSEQYF. In DNA form, the CDR3 reads TGCGCCAGCAGCCACCCGGGGGACAGCTCCTCCGAGCAGTACTTC.

This chain links TRBV11-1 with TRBJ2-5; 7 nucleotides agree with TRBD2. The germline V gene has CDR1 SGHAT and CDR2 FQDESV (reference sequence). The CDR3 consists of 15 residues. V lost 4 bases and J lost 1; bases outside the gene matches: 6. The CDR3 loop is CASSSRDYPQETQYF. The CDR3 DNA reads TGTGCCAGCAGCTCCAGGGACTACCCCCAAGAGACCCAGTACTTC. Variable domain in full (rest from reference TRBV11-1 and TRBJ2-5): EAEVAQSPRYKITEKSQAVAFWCDPISGHATLYWYRQILGQGPELLVQFQDESVVDDSQLPKDRFSAERLKGVDSTLKIQPAELGDSAMYLCASSSRDYPQETQYFGPGTRLLVL.

As to this clonotype: It may be a read error: a sequence one base away is much more abundant. The chain couples TRBV5-1 to TRBJ2-1; D unclear. V lost 1 base, J lost 10 bases, and 12 bases lay in between. Looked up from germline, CDR1 is SGHRS and CDR2 is YFSETQ. CDR3 size: 13 residues. The CDR3 nucleotides are TGCGCCAGCAGCTTGCGGACGGCAAGAGAGCAGTTCTTC. Translating gives CASSLRTAREQFF.

In its sample, this clonotype was seen a few times. The chain uses TRBV11-2 and TRBJ2-5, with D possibly being TRBD2 (7 bases). In germline, CDR1 is SGHAT, CDR2 FQNNGV. The CDR3 is 13 amino acids. V lost 11 bases, J lost 5 bases, and 18 bases lay in between. CDR3: CAVRGGPRETQYF. CDR3 DNA sequence: TGTGCCGTGAGGGGGGGTCCCCGGGAGACCCAGTACTTC.

CDR3 residues: CASRVTGNTEAFF. CDR3 bases: TGTGCCAGCAGAGTGACAGGGAACACTGAAGCTTTCTTT. The rearrangement uses TRBV7-2 and TRBJ1-1; weak D call: TRBD1 (6 bases). CDR3 length equals 13 residues. Per germline, CDR1 SGHTA and CDR2 FQGNSA. Trimming took 6 bases from V and 1 from J, leaving 9 bases between them.

This clonotype has only a few counts. V usage is TRBV20-1 and J usage is TRBJ2-1, with 9 bases fitting TRBD2. The CDR3 contains 14 residues. The ends lost 6 bases at V and 4 bases at J; junction bases unmatched: 7. Germline CDR1 and CDR2: DFQATT and SNEGSKA (reference sequence). In DNA, the CDR3 is TGCAGTGCCGGAGGCGGGGGGGGTTACAATGAGCAGTTCTTC. It specifies CSAGGGGGYNEQFF.

The chain links TRBV6-2 or TRBV6-3 to TRBJ2-2; D unclear. This CDR3 is 14 amino acids long. Germline CDR1 and CDR2: MNHEY and SVGEGT. Between the trimmed V and J ends, which lost 6 bases and 1 base, there was a span of 9 bases. The CDR3 coding sequence is TGTGCCAGCAGCGAACAAGTGAACACCGGGGAGCTGTTTTTT. Translation: CASSEQVNTGELFF.

The sample holds a few counts of this clonotype. This chain uses TRBV11-2 with TRBJ2-1; tentative D call: TRBD2 (6 bases). Trimming took off 0 bases at V and 8 bases at J, with 8 bases between the two ends. Germline loops: CDR1 SGHAT, CDR2 FQNNGV. The CDR3 runs to 13 residues. CDR3 DNA: TGTGCCAGCAGCTTAGAAAGGAGGGATGAGCAGTTCTTC. Translated: CASSLERRDEQFF.

The V call is TRBV28, the J call TRBJ1-2; maybe TRBD1 (5 bases). The CDR3 runs to 15 residues. Looked up from germline, CDR1 is MDHEN and CDR2 is SYDVKM. The germline V and J ends were trimmed by 5 bases and 0 bases, with 13 bases remaining between them. This CDR3 is CASSASGIANYGYTF. CDR3 nucleotide sequence: TGTGCCAGCAGTGCCTCAGGGATAGCTAACTATGGCTACACCTTC.

The chain combines TRBV5-6 with TRBJ1-4; D is unclear. Looked up from germline, CDR1 is SGHDT and CDR2 is YYEEEE. The CDR3 runs 14 residues. V was shortened by 0 bases and J by 4 bases, with 7 bases between the two germline ends. The CDR3: CASSLGEFNEKLFF. CDR3 in DNA: TGTGCCAGCAGCTTGGGGGAATTTAATGAAAAACTGTTTTTT.

V gene TRBV19 combines with J gene TRBJ1-6; D remains unclear. The CDR3 runs 16 residues. Germline V CDR1 and CDR2: LNHDA, SQIVND (reference sequence). Between the trimmed V and J ends, which lost 5 bases and 11 bases, there was a span of 22 bases. The CDR3 DNA reads TGTGCCAGTAGTGTAGGAGGGTTCGCGGCCGCTGCACCCCTCCACTTT. Translation gives CASSVGGFAAAAPLHF. Combining the CDR3 with reference TRBV19 and TRBJ1-6 gives the whole variable domain DGGITQSPKYLFRKEGQNVTLSCEQNLNHDAMYWYRQDPGQGLRLIYYSQIVNDFQKGDIAEGYSVSREKKESFPLTVTSAQKNPTAFYLCASSVGGFAAAAPLHFGNGTRLTVT.

The chain links TRBV6-4 to TRBJ2-3; TRBD1 aligns across 7 bases. The J segment lost 3 bases and the V segment lost 6 bases, leaving 9 bases of the junction unmatched. CDR1 is MRHNA and CDR2 is SNTAGT in the germline V gene. This CDR3 comprises 15 residues. The CDR3, as DNA: TGTGCCAGCAGAAATACAGGGGCGAGTACAGATACGCAGTATTTT. As protein: CASRNTGASTDTQYF.

This chain uses TRBV28 with TRBJ2-3; D ambiguous. The CDR3 runs to 15 residues. Germline lookup yields CDR1 MDHEN and CDR2 SYDVKM. The V and J ends lost 8 bases and 0 bases respectively, with 15 bases between them. CDR3 bases: TGTGCCAGCCGGCTGACGTCCTCTAGCACAGATACGCAGTATTTT. Translated: CASRLTSSSTDTQYF.

The chain has TRBV19 and TRBJ2-1; TRBD2 matches at 10 bases. Trimming cost V 6 bases and J 0 bases; bases outside gene matches: 5. Germline loops: CDR1 LNHDA, CDR2 SQIVND (reference sequence). This CDR3 region has 16 residues. The CDR3 loop is CASRRSSGSSYNEQFF. The CDR3 DNA follows: TGTGCCAGTAGGCGGTCTAGCGGGAGCTCCTACAATGAGCAGTTCTTC.

This clonotype was counted only a few times. The gene calls are TRBV20-1 and TRBJ1-2; possible D gene TRBD1, 6 bases. The CDR3 is made up of 13 amino acids. In germline, CDR1 is DFQATT, CDR2 SNEGSKA (reference sequence). The CDR3: CSSEGVKNYGYTF. CDR3 bases: TGCAGCTCCGAGGGGGTCAAGAACTATGGCTACACCTTC.

This clonotype was picked up many times. The chain combines TRBV5-1 with TRBJ2-3; 9 bases are a match to TRBD2. Looked up from germline, CDR1 is SGHRS and CDR2 is YFSETQ. J lost 4 bases, V lost 4 bases, and 4 bases had no gene match. The CDR3 covers 14 residues. The CDR3 bases are TGCGCCAGCAGCCCTGAGCGGGGGGCAGATACGCAGTATTTT. Translating gives CASSPERGADTQYF.

This clonotype was picked up a small number of times. This rearrangement joins TRBV20-1 to TRBJ2-3, with TRBD1 identical over 10 bases. V lost 3 bases and J lost 3; bases outside the gene matches: 6. The CDR3 contains 15 residues. CDR1 and CDR2 from the germline V gene are DFQATT and SNEGSKA (reference sequence). The chain's CDR3 is CSASGGQGTTDTQYF. As DNA, the CDR3 is TGCAGTGCTAGTGGGGGACAGGGGACTACAGATACGCAGTATTTT.

This clonotype appeared a few times. The rearrangement joins TRBV6-1 to TRBJ2-3, with 8 positions matching TRBD1. Germline CDR1 reads MNHNS; CDR2 reads SASEGT. The CDR3 has 15 residues. V lost 5 bases and J lost 2; bases outside the gene matches: 6. The CDR3 region is CASSPGGSYTDTQYF. The CDR3 nucleotides read TGTGCCAGCAGTCCAGGGGGCTCCTACACAGATACGCAGTATTTT.

The chain employs TRBV20-1 and TRBJ1-5, with 9 positions matching TRBD1. The CDR3 is 14 residues long. Germline CDR1 and CDR2: DFQATT and SNEGSKA (reference sequence). Trimming took 2 bases from V and 9 from J; bases not matched to a gene: 8. CDR3 sequence reads: CSARRDRDGAPQHF. CDR3 DNA: TGCAGTGCTAGAAGGGACAGGGACGGCGCGCCCCAGCATTTT.